This T cell receptor beta chain came from a study of T cell responses to AZD1222 COVID-19 vaccine. The study, taken as a whole, reports: It should be noted that donors were predominantly white British and more often female, and clonal diversity was possibly underestimated. All repertoire sampling was performed exclusively after the peak T cell response. After two AZD1222 doses, spike-specific TCR breadth and depth rose versus day 0.

This table comes from immunoSEQ multiplex PCR, and its TCRdb copy is limited to in-frame clones, with some not included. The sample lists 150,000 to 200,000 clones, over 85% occurring once. Points on this clone: Its antigen is unknown.

CDR1 is LGHNA and CDR2 is YNFKEQ in the germline V gene. This CDR3 spans 15 amino acids. V was cut by 0 bases and J by 0 bases, with 5 bases left in between. The clonotype originates from an adult in good health. J is TRBJ1-4 and V is TRBV4-2; D is possibly TRBD1 (5 bases). Sequencing used peripheral blood, obtained on day 0 of AZD1222 vaccination. The CDR3 bases are TGTGCCAGCAGCCAAGAGGGGGCAACTAATGAAAAACTGTTTTTT. Translated, it gives CASSQEGATNEKLFF.